This TCR beta chain is from a study of neurological immune-mediated disorders. This clonotype was counted at least ten times. V lost 6 bases to trimming and J lost 5 bases; unmatched junction nucleotides: 7. CDR3 length equals 14 residues. MiXCR was run by TCRdb on the 5' RACE reads, yielding one entry per CDR3 protein. Altogether tens of thousands of distinct CDR3 sequences are present, 3% to 4% being singletons, with the ten largest covering roughly 1.9%. The specimen sequenced was CD4+ T cells from blood. The J gene is TRBJ2-3, the V gene TRBV12-3 or TRBV12-4, with 8 bases lining up with TRBD1. The TCR originated in a woman in her thirties or forties with multiple sclerosis. CDR3 in amino acids: CASRPRTGKDTQYF. The CDR3 DNA sequence: TGTGCCAGCAGGCCGAGGACAGGGAAAGATACGCAGTATTTT.